This TCR beta chain was sequenced in a study of technical replicates of blood from four donors. Libraries were prepared by immunoSEQ multiplex PCR; TCRdb keeps only in-frame clonotypes and omits some of them. Of 98,000 or so clones listed, roughly 95% are singletons. Germline lookup yields CDR1 MNHEY and CDR2 SMNVEV (reference sequence). The CDR3 loop spans 14 amino acids. V lost 5 bases, J lost 4 bases, and 5 bases stayed unmatched. The chain joins TRBV27 to TRBJ1-5; TRBD1 aligns across 7 bases. Input material: T cells isolated from PBMCs. This clonotype was obtained from a human donor in good health. CDR3 sequence reads: CASSQYRGNQPQHF. CDR3 nucleotides: TGTGCCAGCAGTCAATACAGGGGTAATCAGCCCCAGCATTTT.